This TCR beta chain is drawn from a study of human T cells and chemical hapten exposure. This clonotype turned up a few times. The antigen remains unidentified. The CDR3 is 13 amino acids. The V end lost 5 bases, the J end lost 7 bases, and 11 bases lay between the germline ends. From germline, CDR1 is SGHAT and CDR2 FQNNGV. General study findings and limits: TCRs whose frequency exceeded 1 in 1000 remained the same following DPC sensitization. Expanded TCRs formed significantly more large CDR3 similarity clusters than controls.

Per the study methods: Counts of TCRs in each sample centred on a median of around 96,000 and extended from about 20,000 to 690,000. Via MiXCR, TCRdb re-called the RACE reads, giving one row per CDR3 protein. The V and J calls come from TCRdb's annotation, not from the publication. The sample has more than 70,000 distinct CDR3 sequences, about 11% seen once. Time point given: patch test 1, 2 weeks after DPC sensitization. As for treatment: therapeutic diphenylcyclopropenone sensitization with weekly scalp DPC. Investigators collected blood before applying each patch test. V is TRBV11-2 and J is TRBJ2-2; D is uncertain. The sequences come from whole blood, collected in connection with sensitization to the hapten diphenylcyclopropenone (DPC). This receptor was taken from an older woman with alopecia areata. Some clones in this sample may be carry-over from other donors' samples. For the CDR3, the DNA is TGTGCCAGCAGCCCCGTGGTGGGCGGGGAGCTGTTTTTT. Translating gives CASSPVVGGELFF.